Listed here are 30 T cell receptor beta chains from one sample, sequenced in a study of T cells after posttransplantation cyclophosphamide. Measured with immunoSEQ multiplex PCR; TCRdb has only the in-frame clones, and not every one. The data hold approximately 47,000 clones, with about 91% observed a single time. Sample: PBMCs. These receptors were taken from a woman aged 45-60 years in good health and a related stem cell transplant donor.

The chain carries TRBV30 and TRBJ2-7; perhaps TRBD1 as D (5 bases). CDR3 length: 14 amino acids. V lost 1 base to trimming and J lost 9 bases, with 19 bases between them. Per germline, CDR1 GTSNPN and CDR2 SVGIG (reference sequence). The CDR3 loop reads CAWSGTGPGSPQYF. The CDR3 nucleotides read TGTGCCTGGAGTGGAACAGGCCCTGGGTCCCCGCAGTACTTC.

This clone was seen just once. The chain is built from TRBV2 and TRBJ1-3; D gene unclear. The germline gives CDR1 SNHLY, CDR2 FYNNEI. The CDR3 length is 14 residues. V shed 5 bases and J shed 2 bases, with 10 bases lying between them. The CDR3 sequence is CASSQDGAGNTIYF. As DNA, the CDR3 is TGTGCCAGCAGTCAAGACGGGGCTGGAAACACCATATATTTT.

The chain combines TRBV5-6 with TRBJ1-6; D remains ambiguous. V lost 2 bases and J 5 bases, leaving 11 bases between the germline ends. The V gene's germline CDR1 is SGHDT and CDR2 YYEEEE. The CDR3 loop spans 15 amino acids. CDR3 nucleotide sequence: TGTGCCAGCAGCTTTACGGTGTTGGATAATTCACCCCTCCACTTT. Encoded protein: CASSFTVLDNSPLHF. Drawing the rest from reference TRBV5-6 and TRBJ1-6, the complete variable domain is DAGVTQSPTHLIKTRGQQVTLRCSPKSGHDTVSWYQQALGQGPQFIFQYYEEEERQRGNFPDRFSGHQFPNYSSELNVNALLLGDSALYLCASSFTVLDNSPLHFGNGTRLTVT.

The V gene is TRBV18, the J gene TRBJ2-1; D might be TRBD1 (6 bases). The CDR3 covers 14 residues. Trimming took off 5 bases at V and 6 bases at J, with 14 bases between the two ends. Per germline, CDR1 KGHSH and CDR2 LQKENI. As DNA, the CDR3 is TGTGCCAGCTCAGAGACAGGTTACGGCAATGAGCAGTTCTTC. Amino acid sequence: CASSETGYGNEQFF.

The chain couples TRBV7-9 to TRBJ1-2; 7 bases match TRBD1. Looked up from germline, CDR1 is SEHNR and CDR2 is FQNEAQ (reference sequence). The CDR3 loop spans 15 amino acids. V was clipped by 2 bases and J by 7 bases; unmatched bases: 10. CDR3 region: CASSLFTQGLFGYTF. The CDR3 nucleotides are TGTGCCAGCAGCTTATTCACACAGGGGCTCTTTGGCTACACCTTC.

The chain employs TRBV5-6 and TRBJ2-7; 7 nucleotides line up with TRBD1. This CDR3 has 13 residues. Trimming at V came to 7 bases and at J to 7 bases, leaving 11 bases not matched to a gene. CDR1 is SGHDT, CDR2 YYEEEE, per germline. The CDR3 is CASGDRVSWEQYF. As DNA, the CDR3 is TGTGCCAGCGGCGACAGGGTATCGTGGGAGCAGTACTTC. Using reference TRBV5-6 and TRBJ2-7 for the parts outside the CDR3, the full variable domain is DAGVTQSPTHLIKTRGQQVTLRCSPKSGHDTVSWYQQALGQGPQFIFQYYEEEERQRGNFPDRFSGHQFPNYSSELNVNALLLGDSALYLCASGDRVSWEQYFGPGTRLTVT.

The rearrangement links TRBV5-6 to TRBJ1-1, with D maybe TRBD1 (6 bases). With 2 bases removed from V and 7 bases from J, the gap between germline ends came to 12 bases. CDR3 size: 13 residues. Germline CDR1 and CDR2: SGHDT and YYEEEE. The CDR3 loop is CASSFGGAGEAFF. DNA of the CDR3: TGTGCCAGCAGCTTCGGGGGGGCTGGTGAAGCTTTCTTT.

The rearrangement uses TRBV4-2 and TRBJ2-1; 9 bases line up with TRBD2. V lost 4 bases, J lost 0 bases, and 16 bases stayed unmatched. The CDR3 length is 20 residues. Germline loops: CDR1 LGHNA, CDR2 YNFKEQ. CDR3 DNA: TGTGCCAGCAGCCCGCGGGGGGGTCTAGCGGGGAGTAGCTCCTACAATGAGCAGTTCTTC. Translated, it gives CASSPRGGLAGSSSYNEQFF.

The chain uses TRBV19 and TRBJ2-7, with D perhaps matching TRBD1 (6 bases). Trimming cost V 5 bases and J 2 bases, with 10 bases left between them. The germline CDR1 and CDR2 sequences are LNHDA and SQIVND (reference sequence). The CDR3 is 13 amino acids. CDR3 sequence reads: CASSQGPAYEQYF. For the CDR3, the DNA is TGTGCCAGTAGTCAGGGGCCAGCCTACGAGCAGTACTTC.

This clone occurred once. The chain uses TRBV27 and TRBJ2-1; D remains ambiguous. Trimming left V 4 bases short and J 0 bases short, with 13 bases between. Germline-derived CDR1 and CDR2 are MNHEY and SMNVEV (reference sequence). This CDR3 is built from 16 residues. The CDR3 region is CASSSPAGYSYNEQFF. CDR3 nucleotides: TGTGCCAGCAGTTCCCCGGCCGGGTACTCCTACAATGAGCAGTTCTTC.

The chain couples TRBV7-6 to TRBJ2-2, with unresolved D. Trimming shortened V by 0 bases and J by 1 base, and 6 bases separated the two germline ends. The CDR3 loop spans 15 amino acids. Germline assignment: CDR1 SGHVS and CDR2 FNYEAQ. The CDR3 nucleotides read TGTGCCAGCAGCTTAGCTCCGGTGAACACCGGGGAGCTGTTTTTT. The encoded protein is CASSLAPVNTGELFF.

The count of this clone is one. The chain carries TRBV6-5 and TRBJ1-5, with TRBD1 matching over 9 bases. The CDR3 is 14 residues long. The J segment lost 6 bases and the V segment lost 6 bases, leaving 6 bases of the junction unmatched. The germline CDR1 and CDR2 sequences are MNHEY and SVGAGI. CDR3 in amino acids: CASSSDRGVQPQHF. The CDR3, as DNA: TGTGCCAGCAGCTCGGACAGGGGAGTTCAGCCCCAGCATTTT.

The chain links TRBV6-1 to TRBJ2-2, with D perhaps matching TRBD1 (6 bases). V was cut by 4 bases and J by 6 bases, with 12 bases left in between. This CDR3 spans 14 amino acids. Germline-derived CDR1 and CDR2 are MNHNS and SASEGT. The CDR3 DNA reads as TGTGCCAGCAGTGTGGCAAGGGGGTCCGGGGAGCTGTTTTTT. Its protein product is CASSVARGSGELFF.

The chain combines TRBV27 with TRBJ1-1, with a tentative D call TRBD1 (6 bases). Trimming took 6 bases from V and 2 from J, leaving 22 bases between them. Germline V lookup: CDR1 MNHEY, CDR2 SMNVEV (reference sequence). This CDR3 spans 17 amino acids. The CDR3 DNA follows: TGTGCCAGCAGCCCCCTCTATCGAAGGACAGCAAACACTGAAGCTTTCTTT. The encoded protein is CASSPLYRRTANTEAFF.

The chain recombines TRBV7-8 with TRBJ2-3, with TRBD2 matching 9 bases. CDR1 SGHVS and CDR2 FQNEAQ come from the germline V gene. CDR3 length: 13 residues. Losses at the gene ends were 3 bases for V and 8 bases for J; bases not matched to a gene: 3. This CDR3 is CASSLAGGGTQYF. CDR3 coding DNA: TGTGCCAGCAGCTTGGCGGGGGGGGGTACGCAGTATTTT.

This chain links TRBV6-5 with TRBJ1-1; 8 bases line up with TRBD1. V lost 10 bases to trimming and J lost 2 bases; unmatched junction nucleotides: 12. The CDR3 loop spans 15 amino acids. Germline-derived CDR1 and CDR2 are MNHEY and SVGAGI. CDR3 amino acids: CATRDRRDGNTEAFF. DNA for the CDR3: TGTGCCACCCGGGACAGGCGGGACGGCAACACTGAAGCTTTCTTT.

This clone was seen only once. This chain uses TRBV28 with TRBJ2-7; D remains unclear. Germline loops: CDR1 MDHEN, CDR2 SYDVKM. Trimming removed 4 bases from V and 3 bases from J, with 4 bases in between. The CDR3 is 11 residues long. CDR3 protein: CASSSIYEQYF. In DNA form, the CDR3 reads TGTGCCAGCAGTTCAATCTACGAGCAGTACTTC.

This chain joins TRBV27 and TRBJ1-1; D call uncertain. In germline, CDR1 is MNHEY, CDR2 SMNVEV (reference sequence). CDR3 length: 13 amino acids. Trimming shortened V by 9 bases and J by 1 base, and 12 bases separated the two germline ends. Here the CDR3 reads CARDPPGNTEAFF. In DNA form, the CDR3 reads TGTGCCAGAGATCCCCCAGGGAACACTGAAGCTTTCTTT.

The V and J genes are TRBV11-3 and TRBJ2-5; D gene ambiguous. This CDR3 has 13 residues. Germline V CDR1 and CDR2: SGHNT, YENEEA. Trimming removed 0 bases from V and 3 bases from J, with 5 bases in between. CDR3 residues: CASSLDREETQYF. In DNA, the CDR3 is TGTGCCAGCAGCTTAGATCGGGAAGAGACCCAGTACTTC.

The CDR3: CASFEGNTGELFF. The CDR3 coding sequence is TGTGCCAGTTTTGAGGGGAACACCGGGGAGCTGTTTTTT. This sequence joins TRBV19 and TRBJ2-2; D is possibly TRBD2 (5 bases). The CDR3 covers 13 residues. Between the trimmed V and J ends, which lost 8 bases and 1 base, there was a span of 8 bases. In germline, CDR1 is LNHDA, CDR2 SQIVND (reference sequence).

The rearrangement links TRBV19 to TRBJ1-5, with TRBD1 matching over 8 bases. Germline trimming cut 3 bases from V and 3 bases from J; bases unmatched to any gene: 1. The CDR3 is made up of 14 amino acids. Germline V gene data show CDR1 as LNHDA and CDR2 as SQIVND (reference sequence). The CDR3 region is CASSMTGANQPQHF. CDR3 DNA: TGTGCCAGTAGTATGACAGGGGCCAATCAGCCCCAGCATTTT.

This rearrangement joins TRBV5-1 to TRBJ2-5, with D possibly matching TRBD1 (5 bases). With 1 base removed from V and 1 base from J, the gap between germline ends came to 8 bases. From germline, CDR1 is SGHRS and CDR2 YFSETQ. CDR3 length equals 14 residues. The CDR3, as DNA: TGCGCCAGCAGCTTGAGTGGGGCCCAAGAGACCCAGTACTTC. Translating it yields CASSLSGAQETQYF.

V and J are TRBV7-9 and TRBJ2-7; 11 bases fit TRBD2. The CDR3 runs to 15 residues. With 0 bases clipped from V and 3 bases from J, the junction kept 1 base outside the gene matches. Germline V gene data show CDR1 as SEHNR and CDR2 as FQNEAQ (reference sequence). The CDR3 bases are TGTGCCAGCAGCTTAGCCGGGACTAGCGGCTACGAGCAGTACTTC. It yields the protein CASSLAGTSGYEQYF.

The rearrangement joins TRBV19 to TRBJ1-5, with a tentative D call TRBD1 (5 bases). CDR1 is LNHDA, CDR2 SQIVND, per germline (reference sequence). Trimming shortened V by 5 bases and J by 3 bases, and 14 bases separated the two germline ends. The CDR3 has 15 amino acids. CDR3 DNA sequence: TGTGCCAGTAGTGTCGGTAGGGGATCCAATCAGCCCCAGCATTTT. Encoded protein: CASSVGRGSNQPQHF. Combining the CDR3 with reference TRBV19 and TRBJ1-5 gives the whole variable domain DGGITQSPKYLFRKEGQNVTLSCEQNLNHDAMYWYRQDPGQGLRLIYYSQIVNDFQKGDIAEGYSVSREKKESFPLTVTSAQKNPTAFYLCASSVGRGSNQPQHFGDGTRLSIL.

The chain uses TRBV28 and TRBJ2-3; 9 bases match TRBD2. J lost 4 bases, V lost 8 bases, and 1 base had no gene match. Germline assignment: CDR1 MDHEN and CDR2 SYDVKM. This CDR3 comprises 12 residues. The CDR3 loop reads CASQRGADTQYF. Written as DNA, the CDR3 is TGTGCCAGCCAGCGGGGGGCAGATACGCAGTATTTT.

This chain uses TRBV19 with TRBJ1-2; no definite D call. Looked up from germline, CDR1 is LNHDA and CDR2 is SQIVND (reference sequence). The V gene lost 6 bases and the J gene lost 1 base, with 12 bases spanning the gap. The CDR3 spans 14 residues. The CDR3 protein is CASSSATDNYGYTF. The CDR3 DNA reads as TGTGCCAGTAGCAGCGCGACGGATAACTATGGCTACACCTTC.

This clone was seen only a few times. The chain carries TRBV30 and TRBJ1-6; TRBD1 is a possible D gene (6 bases). Per germline, CDR1 GTSNPN and CDR2 SVGIG (reference sequence). CDR3 length: 14 amino acids. Trimming cost V 5 bases and J 5 bases, with 13 bases left between them. CDR3 sequence (DNA): TGTGCCTGGTCCACAGGGCAAGATAATTCACCCCTCCACTTT. Translated, it gives CAWSTGQDNSPLHF.

This chain uses TRBV6-1 with TRBJ1-1, with D hard to call. Trimming pared 2 bases from V and 4 bases from J, leaving 14 bases between. CDR3 length equals 15 residues. Per the germline V gene, CDR1 is MNHNS and CDR2 is SASEGT. CDR3 sequence (DNA): TGTGCCAGCAGTGAAAGGTGGGAGCCCACCACTGAAGCTTTCTTT. This codes for CASSERWEPTTEAFF.

This chain connects TRBV5-4 to TRBJ2-4; D uncertain. Germline CDR1 is SGHNT and CDR2 is YYREEE (reference sequence). The length of the CDR3 is 13 residues. Trimming took 1 base from V and 3 from J, leaving 5 bases between them. The CDR3 DNA reads TGTGCCAGCAGCTTGTACGGCAAAAACATTCAGTACTTC. This codes for CASSLYGKNIQYF.

The rearrangement joins TRBV2 to TRBJ1-2, with no clear D. V lost 6 bases, J lost 6 bases, and 14 bases lay in between. CDR3 length: 13 amino acids. Germline loops: CDR1 SNHLY, CDR2 FYNNEI. The CDR3 spells CASSRESLHGYTF. The CDR3 DNA is TGTGCCAGCAGCCGGGAATCCCTCCATGGCTACACCTTC.